The T cell receptor beta chain described here comes from a study of blood T cell repertoires in COVID-19. Background on the study: COVID-19 samples from acute and convalescent phases originated in the United States, Italy and Spain. From T cells, B-cell-depleted T cells, or PBMCs came the material, which was cDNA or gDNA.

This CDR3 has 17 amino acids. The germline gives CDR1 MDHEN, CDR2 SYDVKM. Trimming shortened V by 6 bases and J by 2 bases, and 17 bases separated the two germline ends. The repertoire was sequenced with immunoSEQ multiplex PCR; TCRdb's copy has only in-frame clones and lacks some. The sample records 55,000 to 80,000 clones, about nine tenths being singletons. The gene calls are TRBV28 and TRBJ1-6; D call uncertain. The receptor was derived from a human donor in a cohort sampled during active COVID-19. Source material: peripheral blood. The CDR3: CASSQNSPYPYNSPLHF. The CDR3 coding sequence is TGTGCCAGCAGCCAAAATAGCCCTTACCCCTATAATTCACCCCTCCACTTT.